This paragraph covers one T cell receptor (beta chain) sequence. Its target antigen remains unknown. Base qualities were left out, and no much larger clone turns up one base away. This sample was taken from a study of resident and recirculating memory T cells in vitiligo (dated by TCRdb to 2016 to 2019). About the study as a whole: For TCR beta sequencing, each of a few stable vitiligo patients provided PBMCs along with epidermis taken by shave biopsy from two lesional and two nonlesional sites. Human TCR beta sequencing was used to test whether specific clones in lesional vitiligo skin differed from clones in nonlesional skin and blood. Samples were homogenized without cell sorting just before genomic DNA extraction with the Qiagen DNeasy Blood & Tissue Kit.

V and J are trimmed by 4 bases and 6 bases, and the gene matches miss 1 base of the junction. For CDR1 and CDR2, the germline V gene (reference sequence) lists GTSNPN and SVGIG. Measured from the cysteine to the phenylalanine, the CDR3 is 13 residues long. Only the CDR3 DNA is retained, 39 bases long and in frame from the first base. General findings and caveats noted by the study authors: Mechanistic studies in the future are needed to assess how much the detected T cell clones and the human Trm pools versus Tcm pools each contribute. TCR sequences were not conserved across biopsy sites or patients, suggesting that different T cell clones infiltrate different lesions, described as private specificity. Even within a single patient, overlap and correlation analysis found no significant repertoire overlap between any biopsies apart from each lesion compared with itself. No single dominant TCR clone was found, and clonality differed from one vitiligo lesion to another.

TCR beta chains were amplified from genomic DNA using the immunoSEQ hsTCRB kit. The immunoSEQ service sequenced the TCR beta libraries on an Illumina MiSeq instrument. Concerning the study's data processing: Analysis of the repertoire data was performed with the immunoSEQ Analyzer. Sourced from immuneACCESS, this table was stored by TCRdb with only in-frame sequences that have V and J called. A share of the clones is absent; for the studies checked, an unresolved V gene accounts for under half, and the remainder has no known explanation. V, J and clone size reflect that table, while D and trimming were determined from the DNA. The sample data list 65,000 to 80,000 clones, and roughly nine tenths of these were observed just once. The ten largest clones capture 4% to 5.5% of the sample. A patient's vitiligo counted as stable when the lesions had not changed at all during the previous 6 months. Stable patients also had to lack confetti depigmentation, a clinical sign of active vitiligo. Any patient who had received treatment in the previous three months was excluded. PBMCs were isolated from heparinized blood by Ficoll density gradient centrifugation and then flash-frozen.

This sequence uses TRBV30 and TRBJ2-4, with 12 junctional bases fitting TRBD2. The clonotype was recovered from a male donor with vitiligo. The specimen sequenced was blood. The DNA sequence is as follows: TGTGCCTGGACGGGACTAGCGGGAAACATTCAGTACTTC. It codes for CAWTGLAGNIQYF.